The clone carrying this T cell receptor beta chain came up many times. TCRdb ran MiXCR on the 5' RACE reads and lists one entry per CDR3 protein. The sample has approximately 210,000 distinct CDR3 sequences, 9.5% to 15% seen once. This entry is derived from a study of CD8 T cells in ankylosing spondylitis. V gave up 4 bases and J gave up 11 bases, with 9 bases separating them. CDR3 length: 10 residues. The sequencing input was blood, either unsorted or a sorted T cell fraction (not recorded which). The rearrangement links TRBV12-3 or TRBV12-4 to TRBJ2-7; no clear D gene. This receptor was taken from a male donor with ankylosing spondylitis or in good health (not recorded which). The CDR3 DNA is TGTGCCAGCAGTTCTGATAAAGAGTACTTC. As protein: CASSSDKEYF.